The following is a TCR beta chain sequence with its context. UMI-labeled TRB cDNA libraries were prepared by 5' RACE. TCRdb re-called the 5' RACE reads; one entry per CDR3 protein, DNA not given. The sample yields 75,000 or so distinct CDR3 sequences, of which the top ten take up roughly 1.5%. These data belong to a study of CXCR3-negative and CXCR3-positive naive CD8 T cells. This CDR3 contains 14 residues. The germline CDR1 and CDR2 sequences are MDHEN and SYDVKM. The sequenced sample was naive CXCR3- CD8+ T cells from blood. The subset: CD45RO-CCR7+CD27+CD95- naive CD8+ T cells lacking CXCR3 (TNR3-). V usage is TRBV28 and J usage is TRBJ2-7. The TCR was taken from a human donor in good health. Some clones in this sample may be carry-over from other donors' samples. CDR3 protein: CASSQYRSSYEQYF.